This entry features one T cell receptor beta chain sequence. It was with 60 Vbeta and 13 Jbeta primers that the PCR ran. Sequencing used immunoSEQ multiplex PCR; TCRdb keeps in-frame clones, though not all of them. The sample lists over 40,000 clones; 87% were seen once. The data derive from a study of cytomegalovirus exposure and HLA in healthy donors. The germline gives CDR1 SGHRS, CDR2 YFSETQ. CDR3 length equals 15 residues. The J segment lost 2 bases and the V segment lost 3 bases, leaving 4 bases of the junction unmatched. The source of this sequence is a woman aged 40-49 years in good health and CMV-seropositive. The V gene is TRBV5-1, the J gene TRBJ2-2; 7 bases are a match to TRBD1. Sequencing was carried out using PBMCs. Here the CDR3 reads CASSYRDSNTGELFF. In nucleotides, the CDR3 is TGCGCCAGCAGCTACCGGGACAGCAACACCGGGGAGCTGTTTTTT.